This T cell receptor beta chain was identified in a study of regulatory T cells in long-lasting Graves disease. The trim removed 7 bases at V and 4 bases at J, leaving 5 bases unmatched. Per germline, CDR1 LNHDA and CDR2 SQIVND (reference sequence). CDR3 length equals 14 residues. iRepertoire HTBI primers and Arm-PCR of CDR3 regions built TCR beta libraries. Each CDR3 protein is one row after TCRdb ran MiXCR on the multiplex PCR reads. The data show a few hundred thousand distinct CDR3 sequences, with 23% seen just once and about a quarter held by the top ten. Indicated time point: persistent/refractory GD, antithyroid drugs over 5 years with positive TRAb. With RNA extracted from PBMCs as input, the TCR library was made. All patients originated from an endocrinology department located in Xi'an, China.

The specimen was peripheral blood mononuclear cells (PBMCs), collected when the disease was refractory, from a patient treated with antithyroid drugs. This chain uses TRBV19 with TRBJ1-5; TRBD1 matches 9 bases. The origin of this receptor is a female donor with Graves disease. The CDR3 sequence is CASKWTGENQPQHF. In nucleotides, the CDR3 is TGTGCCAGTAAATGGACAGGGGAAAATCAGCCCCAGCATTTT.